This T cell receptor beta chain was observed in a study of cytomegalovirus exposure and HLA in healthy donors. 13 Jbeta primers and 60 Vbeta primers were used for the PCR. The method was immunoSEQ multiplex PCR; TCRdb's version includes in-frame clones alone and lacks a portion of them. The sample contains 90,000 to 120,000 clones, about 74% of which appear only once. The CDR3 is made up of 15 amino acids. The V gene is TRBV21-1, the J gene TRBJ2-5; the tabulated D call, TRBD2, remains unverified against the DNA. TRBV21-1 is tagged as a pseudogene. The sequenced sample was PBMCs. This sequence originates from a woman aged 40-49 years in good health and CMV-seropositive. The CDR3 coding sequence is TGTGCCAGCAGCCCTAGATCCAAACGAAAAGAGACCCAGTACTTC. Its translation: CASSPRSKRKETQYF.